This T cell receptor (beta chain) was sequenced during a study of OX40 agonist ivuxolimab in advanced cancers. Whole-study context: Dose-escalation patients' cancers were hepatocellular carcinoma, melanoma, renal cell or head and neck cancer.

TCRdb keeps only in-frame clones here, not all; method: immunoSEQ multiplex PCR. The table has 20,000 to 25,000 clones, 70% to 90% seen once. Trimming took 2 bases from V and 3 from J, leaving 11 bases between them. This CDR3 spans 15 amino acids. Germline-derived CDR1 and CDR2 are SGHTA and FQGNSA. This sample comprised CD4+ or CD8+ T cells sorted from blood, obtained in a trial of the OX40 agonist ivuxolimab. This clonotype was sampled from an adult with an advanced solid tumor such as melanoma, head and neck, liver or kidney cancer. This chain joins TRBV7-2 and TRBJ2-1, with D tentatively TRBD2 (5 bases). The CDR3 bases are TGTGCCAGCAGCTTAAAGGACGGGATCTACAATGAGCAGTTCTTC. This sequence encodes CASSLKDGIYNEQFF. Combining the CDR3 with reference TRBV7-2 and TRBJ2-1 gives the whole variable domain GAGVSQSPSNKVTEKGKDVELRCDPISGHTALYWYRQSLGQGLEFLIYFQGNSAPDKSGLPSDRFSAERTGGSVSTLTIQRTQQEDSAVYLCASSLKDGIYNEQFFGPGTRLTVL.